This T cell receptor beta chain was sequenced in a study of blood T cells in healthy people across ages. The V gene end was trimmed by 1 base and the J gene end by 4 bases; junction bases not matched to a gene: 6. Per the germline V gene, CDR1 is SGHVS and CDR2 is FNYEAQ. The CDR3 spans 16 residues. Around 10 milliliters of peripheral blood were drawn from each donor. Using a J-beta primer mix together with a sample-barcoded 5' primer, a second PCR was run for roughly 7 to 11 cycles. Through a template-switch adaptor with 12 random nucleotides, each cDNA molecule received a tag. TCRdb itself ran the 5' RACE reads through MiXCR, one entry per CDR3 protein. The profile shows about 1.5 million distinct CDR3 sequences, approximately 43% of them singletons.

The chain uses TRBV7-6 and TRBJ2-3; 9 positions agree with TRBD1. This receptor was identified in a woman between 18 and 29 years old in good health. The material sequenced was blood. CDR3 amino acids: CASSLVGTGYADTQYF. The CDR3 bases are TGTGCCAGCAGCTTAGTAGGGACAGGGTATGCAGATACGCAGTATTTT.